This TCR beta chain was identified in a study of blood T cells in healthy people across ages. This CDR3 has 14 residues. Germline values: CDR1 SQVTM, CDR2 ANQGSEA. With 0 bases clipped from V and 5 bases from J, the junction kept 5 bases outside the gene matches. Whole-study results and caveats: TCR beta diversity per million T cells fell roughly linearly with age.

This clonotype was observed a few times. What it recognizes is unknown. Per sample, a minimum of 6.5 million PBMCs were isolated. Primers used in a second PCR of about 6 to 11 cycles were a sample-barcoded 5' primer and a J-beta primer mix. Via MiXCR, TCRdb re-called the 5' RACE reads, giving one row per CDR3 protein. Of about 1.4 million distinct CDR3 sequences listed, around 55% are singletons. The TCR sequence derives from a man aged 18 to 29 in good health. Material for sequencing was blood. The chain employs TRBV29-1 and TRBJ1-1; 8 bases are shared with TRBD1. CDR3 DNA sequence: TGCAGCGTTGAAGAGACAGGGGATGGAACTGAAGCTTTCTTT. Its protein is CSVEETGDGTEAFF. Full variable domain (missing parts from reference TRBV29-1 and TRBJ1-1): SAVISQKPSRDICQRGTSLTIQCQVDSQVTMMFWYRQQPGQSLTLIATANQGSEATYESGFVIDKFPISRPNLTFSTLTVSNMSPEDSSIYLCSVEETGDGTEAFFGQGTRLTVV.